The sequence of this T cell receptor beta chain was determined in a study of Graves' ophthalmopathy and Graves' hyperthyroidism. Overall study: Calling hyperthyroidism stable required that no ophthalmopathy show up within 18 months of follow-up. Findings of the study overall: Classification of ophthalmopathy versus stable hyperthyroidism by a 13-signature model yielded 85% to 90% sensitivity and roughly 80% specificity.

As diagnostic evidence, clinical symptoms, serum thyroxine, TRAb, thyroid ultrasound and orbital computed tomography were relied upon. Beta-chain TCR CDR3 regions were amplified from RNA transcripts. HTBI-primed first-round RT-PCR preceded second-round multiplex PCR. One entry per CDR3 protein results from TCRdb running MiXCR on the multiplex PCR reads. The data contain around 1,200,000 distinct CDR3 sequences, less than 45% of them seen just once; the ten biggest clones take up approximately 10%. This clonotype was observed many times. Its antigen is still unknown. The germline V gene has CDR1 SNHLY and CDR2 FYNNEI. V was trimmed by 7 bases and J by 7 bases, leaving 20 bases between them. CDR3 size: 14 residues.

This rearrangement joins TRBV2 to TRBJ2-7; possibly TRBD2 for D (5 bases). Sequenced input: peripheral blood or thyroid tissue (not recorded which). The clonotype was recovered from an adult man with Graves' hyperthyroidism. The chain's CDR3 is CASTRMEVSWEQYF. DNA of the CDR3: TGTGCCAGCACCAGGATGGAGGTCTCTTGGGAGCAGTACTTC.